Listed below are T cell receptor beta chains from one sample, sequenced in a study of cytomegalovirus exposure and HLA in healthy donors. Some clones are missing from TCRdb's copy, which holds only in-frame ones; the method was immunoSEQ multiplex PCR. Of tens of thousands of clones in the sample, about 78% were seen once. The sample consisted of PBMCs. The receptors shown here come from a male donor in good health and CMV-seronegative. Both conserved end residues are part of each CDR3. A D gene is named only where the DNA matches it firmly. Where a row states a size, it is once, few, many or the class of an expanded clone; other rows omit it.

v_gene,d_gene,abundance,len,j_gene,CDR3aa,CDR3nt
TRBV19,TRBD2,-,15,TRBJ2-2,CASRGLAGGTGELFF,TGTGCCAGTCGTGGGCTAGCGGGAGGGACCGGGGAGCTGTTTTTT
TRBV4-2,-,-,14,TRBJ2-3,CASSSGDHTDTQYF,TGTGCCAGCAGCTCCGGGGATCACACAGATACGCAGTATTTT
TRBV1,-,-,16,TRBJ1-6,CTSSRTDRRKNSPLHF,TGCACCAGCAGCCGAACTGACAGAAGAAAGAATTCACCCCTCCACTTT
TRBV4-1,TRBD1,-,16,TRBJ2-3,CASSQSGQGATDTQYF,TGCGCCAGCAGCCAATCGGGACAGGGGGCGACAGATACGCAGTATTTT
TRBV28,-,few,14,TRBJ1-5,CASSQQGSNQPQHF,TGTGCCAGCAGCCAACAGGGAAGCAATCAGCCCCAGCATTTT
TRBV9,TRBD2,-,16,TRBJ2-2,CASSAGTSGNTGELFF,TGTGCCAGCAGCGCTGGGACTAGCGGGAACACCGGGGAGCTGTTTTTT
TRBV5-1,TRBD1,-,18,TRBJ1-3,CASSPWTGWRFSGNTIYF,TGCGCCAGCAGCCCGTGGACAGGGTGGAGGTTCTCTGGAAACACCATATATTTT
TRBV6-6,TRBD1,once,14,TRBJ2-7,CAGATGTATNEQYF,TGTGCCGGGGCGACCGGGACAGCGACTAACGAGCAGTACTTC
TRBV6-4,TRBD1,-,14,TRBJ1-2,CASSAGGFNYGYPF,TGTGCCAGCAGTGCAGGGGGATTTAACTATGGCTACCCCTTC
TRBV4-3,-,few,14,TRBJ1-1,CASSQERRTTEAFF,TGCGCCAGCAGCCAAGAGCGGAGAACCACTGAAGCTTTCTTT
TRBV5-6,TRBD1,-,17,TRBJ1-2,CASSRLEIQGWLYGYTF,TGTGCCAGCAGTCGGCTTGAGATACAGGGGTGGCTCTATGGCTACACCTTC
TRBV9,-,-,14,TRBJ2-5,CASSAREGVTFQYF,TGTGCCAGCAGCGCGAGAGAGGGGGTGACCTTCCAGTACTTC
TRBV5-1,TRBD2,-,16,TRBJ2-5,CASSSWALAGGETQYF,TGCGCCAGCAGCTCCTGGGCCCTAGCGGGAGGGGAGACCCAGTACTTC
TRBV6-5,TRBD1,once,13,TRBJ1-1,CATSGARTGEKFF,TGTGCCACTTCAGGGGCCCGGACAGGGGAAAAGTTCTTT
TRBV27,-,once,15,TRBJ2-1,CASRSLDQTPPEQFF,TGTGCCAGCAGATCACTCGATCAGACTCCTCCTGAGCAGTTCTTC
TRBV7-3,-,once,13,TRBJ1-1,CASSFTVNTEAFF,TGTGCCAGCAGCTTCACGGTGAACACTGAAGCTTTCTTT
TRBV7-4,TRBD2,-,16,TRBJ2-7,CASSWRTSGPAYEQYF,TGTGCCAGCAGCTGGAGGACTAGCGGGCCCGCTTACGAGCAGTACTTC
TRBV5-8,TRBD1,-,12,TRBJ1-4,CASYNRGGKLFF,TGTGCCAGCTACAACAGGGGGGGAAAACTGTTTTTT
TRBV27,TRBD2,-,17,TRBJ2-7,CASSLSYGGRARDEQYF,TGTGCCAGCAGTTTGTCCTACGGCGGGAGGGCCAGGGACGAGCAGTACTTC
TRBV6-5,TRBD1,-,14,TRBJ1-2,CASSTKDRGALNTF,TGTGCCAGCAGTACAAAGGACAGGGGTGCGCTCAACACCTTC
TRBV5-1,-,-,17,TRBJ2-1,CASSLALGTPRYNEQFF,TGCGCCAGCAGCTTGGCCCTAGGGACACCCCGCTACAATGAGCAGTTCTTC
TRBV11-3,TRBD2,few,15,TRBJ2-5,CASSPGLAGEETQYF,TGTGCCAGCAGCCCGGGACTAGCGGGAGAAGAGACCCAGTACTTC
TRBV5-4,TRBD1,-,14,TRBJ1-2,CASSGGQGALGYTF,TGTGCCAGCAGCGGCGGACAGGGGGCGCTTGGCTACACCTTC
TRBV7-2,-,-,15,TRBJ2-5,CASSPLVGRQETQYF,TGTGCCAGCAGCCCACTCGTGGGCCGCCAAGAGACCCAGTACTTC
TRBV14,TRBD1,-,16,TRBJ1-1,CASSPWTGRGSTEAFF,TGTGCCAGCAGCCCGTGGACAGGGAGAGGGAGCACTGAAGCTTTCTTT
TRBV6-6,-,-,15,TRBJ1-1,CASSTNRESHTEAFF,TGTGCCAGCAGTACCAACAGGGAGTCACACACTGAAGCTTTCTTT
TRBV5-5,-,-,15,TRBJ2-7,CASSLDGGSFYEQYF,TGTGCCAGCAGCTTGGACGGAGGATCTTTCTACGAGCAGTACTTC
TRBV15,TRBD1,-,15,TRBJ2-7,CATSRNQGAWYEQYF,TGTGCCACCAGCAGGAATCAGGGGGCATGGTACGAGCAGTACTTC
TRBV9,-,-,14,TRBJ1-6,CASRAEGTNSPLHF,TGTGCCAGCAGGGCCGAGGGGACAAATTCACCCCTCCACTTT
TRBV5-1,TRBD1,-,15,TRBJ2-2,CASSIDRVGTGELFF,TGCGCCAGCAGCATAGACAGGGTGGGAACCGGGGAGCTGTTTTTT
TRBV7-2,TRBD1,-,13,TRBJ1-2,CASSLGQGIGYTF,TGTGCCAGCAGCTTAGGACAGGGGATAGGCTACACCTTC
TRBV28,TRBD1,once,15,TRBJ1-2,CASRRPRAGGYGYPF,TGTGCCAGCAGACGACCCCGGGCAGGGGGCTATGGCTACCCCTTC
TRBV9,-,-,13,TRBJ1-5,CASSGDSGLTQNF,TGTGCCAGCAGCGGCGATTCAGGGTTGACCCAGAATTTT
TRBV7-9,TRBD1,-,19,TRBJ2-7,CASRFNRGRGPGTPYEQYF,TGTGCCAGCCGATTTAACAGGGGGCGTGGGCCCGGCACTCCCTACGAGCAGTACTTC
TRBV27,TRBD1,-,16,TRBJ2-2,CASSSGGWGNTGELFF,TGTGCCAGCAGTTCAGGGGGTTGGGGTAACACCGGGGAGCTGTTTTTT
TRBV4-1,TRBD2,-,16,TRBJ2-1,CASSHRSSGVYNEQFF,TGCGCCAGCAGCCACCGATCTAGCGGAGTCTACAATGAGCAGTTCTTC
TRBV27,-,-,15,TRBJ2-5,CASSLSTFGQETQYF,TGTGCCAGCAGTTTAAGCACTTTCGGCCAAGAGACCCAGTACTTC
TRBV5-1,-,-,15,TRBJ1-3,CASKGPEDSGNTIYF,TGCGCCAGCAAGGGTCCGGAGGACTCTGGAAACACCATATATTTT
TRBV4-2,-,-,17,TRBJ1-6,CASSQDQIGGVGSPLHF,TGTGCCAGCAGCCAAGATCAGATTGGCGGAGTTGGTTCACCCCTCCACTTT
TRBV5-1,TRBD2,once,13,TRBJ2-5,CASRLAGEETQYF,TGCGCCAGCAGACTAGCGGGCGAAGAGACCCAGTACTTC
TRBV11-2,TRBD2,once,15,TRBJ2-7,CASSSGLAGGYEQYF,TGTGCCAGCAGCTCGGGACTAGCGGGGGGCTACGAGCAGTACTTC
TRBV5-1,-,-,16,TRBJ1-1,CASSLWELAEDTEAFF,TGCGCCAGCAGCTTGTGGGAGCTAGCGGAAGACACTGAAGCTTTCTTT
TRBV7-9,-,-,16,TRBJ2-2,CASSGGANQNTGELFF,TGTGCCAGCAGCGGCGGGGCTAATCAAAACACCGGGGAGCTGTTTTTT
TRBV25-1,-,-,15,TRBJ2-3,CASSEYSGFTDTQYF,TGTGCCAGCAGTGAATACTCGGGTTTCACAGATACGCAGTATTTT
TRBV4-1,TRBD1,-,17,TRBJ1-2,CASSQDPGQGSYSGYTF,TGCGCCAGCAGCCAAGATCCGGGACAGGGGTCCTATAGTGGCTACACCTTC